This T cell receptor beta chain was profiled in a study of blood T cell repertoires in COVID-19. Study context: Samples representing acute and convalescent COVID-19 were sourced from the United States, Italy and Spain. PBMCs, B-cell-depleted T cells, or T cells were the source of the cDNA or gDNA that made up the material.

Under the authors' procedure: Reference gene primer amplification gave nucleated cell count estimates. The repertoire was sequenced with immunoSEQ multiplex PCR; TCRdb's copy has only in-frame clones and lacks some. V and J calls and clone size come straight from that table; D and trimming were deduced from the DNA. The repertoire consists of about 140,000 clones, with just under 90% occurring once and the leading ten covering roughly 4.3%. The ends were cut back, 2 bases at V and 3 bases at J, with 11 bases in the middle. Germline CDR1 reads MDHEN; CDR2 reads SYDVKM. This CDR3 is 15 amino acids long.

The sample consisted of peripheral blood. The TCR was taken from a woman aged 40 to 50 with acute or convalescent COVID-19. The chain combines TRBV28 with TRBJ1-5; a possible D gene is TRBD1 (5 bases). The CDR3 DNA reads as TGTGCCAGCAGTTTAATTTGGGACTCCAATCAGCCCCAGCATTTT. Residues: CASSLIWDSNQPQHF. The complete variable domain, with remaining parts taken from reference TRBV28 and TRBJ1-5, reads DVKVTQSSRYLVKRTGEKVFLECVQDMDHENMFWYRQDPGLGLRLIYFSYDVKMKEKGDIPEGYSVSREKKERFSLILESASTNQTSMYLCASSLIWDSNQPQHFGDGTRLSIL.